The 29 T cell receptor beta chains below were found in one sample sequenced in a study of blood T cell repertoires in COVID-19. The data were produced by immunoSEQ multiplex PCR, yet TCRdb's version contains in-frame clones alone and is incomplete. The sample holds hundreds of thousands of clones, 85% to 90% seen once. The specimen sequenced was PBMCs or T cells enriched from blood (not recorded which). These receptor sequences come from a woman in her fifties or sixties who had recovered from COVID-19.

This clone was detected ten times or more. The chain combines TRBV4-3 with TRBJ2-2; a weak D match, TRBD2 (5 bases). The CDR3 has 14 residues. The ends were cut back, 4 bases at V and 7 bases at J, with 13 bases in the middle. Germline CDR1 reads LGHNA; CDR2 reads YSLEER. The CDR3 protein is CASSPNSVYGELFF. CDR3 coding DNA: TGCGCCAGCAGCCCGAATAGCGTTTACGGGGAGCTGTTTTTT.

This chain uses TRBV30 with TRBJ2-3; 11 nucleotides line up with TRBD1. V was clipped by 6 bases and J by 5 bases; unmatched bases: 4. The CDR3 covers 13 residues. Germline CDR1 reads GTSNPN; CDR2 reads SVGIG (reference sequence). In DNA, the CDR3 is TGTGCCTGCAAGGACAGGGGGCGAGATACGCAGTATTTT. Amino acid sequence: CACKDRGRDTQYF.

The J gene is TRBJ1-2, the V gene TRBV28, with 7 bases identical to TRBD1. With 6 bases clipped from V and 8 bases from J, the junction kept 9 bases outside the gene matches. This CDR3 is built from 13 residues. Germline-derived CDR1 and CDR2 are MDHEN and SYDVKM. The CDR3 sequence is CASSSNRGHGYTF. The CDR3 bases are TGTGCCAGCAGCTCGAACAGGGGCCACGGCTACACCTTC.

The rearrangement uses TRBV28 and TRBJ2-7; 8 bases are a match to TRBD1. After removal of 2 bases from V and 3 bases from J, the junction contained 3 bases not matched to a gene. Germline values: CDR1 MDHEN, CDR2 SYDVKM. This CDR3 comprises 14 residues. CDR3 nucleotide sequence: TGTGCCAGCAGTTTACGAACAGGGGGCTACGAGCAGTACTTC. Its protein is CASSLRTGGYEQYF.

Turning to this clone: The sample has other DNA sequences that encode this CDR3 too. CDR3 bases: TGTGCCAGCTCACCCGGACAGGGAAACACCGGGGAGCTGTTTTTT. Protein: CASSPGQGNTGELFF. The chain combines TRBV18 with TRBJ2-2; 8 nucleotides line up with TRBD1. The junction had 2 bases not matched to a gene; V was cut back by 3 bases and J by 2 bases. The CDR3 spans 15 residues. Germline V lookup: CDR1 KGHSH, CDR2 LQKENI.

The V and J genes are TRBV4-1 and TRBJ2-6, with D possibly matching TRBD1 (5 bases). Germline values: CDR1 MGHRA, CDR2 YSYEKL. The CDR3 runs to 17 residues. The V gene lost 2 bases and the J gene lost 0 bases, with 11 bases spanning the gap. The CDR3 coding sequence is TGCGCCAGCAGCCAACCTGACAGCAACTCTGGGGCCAACGTCCTGACTTTC. It encodes CASSQPDSNSGANVLTF.

This clone was counted a single time. The rearrangement joins TRBV28 to TRBJ1-1; 9 positions match TRBD1. CDR3 length: 13 residues. V lost 4 bases to trimming and J lost 11 bases; unmatched junction nucleotides: 8. The germline V gene encodes CDR1 MDHEN and CDR2 SYDVKM. CDR3 in amino acids: CASSSPTGGRAFF. The CDR3 DNA follows: TGTGCCAGCAGTTCGCCGACAGGGGGTAGGGCTTTCTTT.

This chain connects TRBV12-3 or TRBV12-4 to TRBJ2-7, with 7 bases fitting TRBD1. The CDR3 covers 13 residues. V shed 7 bases, J shed 3 bases, and the junction held 6 bases outside the gene matches. The CDR3 reads CASTLGQSYEQYF. The CDR3 nucleotides are TGTGCCAGCACCCTGGGACAGAGCTACGAGCAGTACTTC.

V is TRBV11-2 and J is TRBJ1-5, with 7 nucleotides matching TRBD1. The germline V gene has CDR1 SGHAT and CDR2 FQNNGV. With 5 bases clipped from V and 3 bases from J, the junction kept 7 bases outside the gene matches. The CDR3 sequence is 15 residues long. Here the CDR3 reads CASSVGTAYNQPQHF. The DNA for the CDR3 is TGTGCCAGCAGCGTGGGGACAGCCTACAATCAGCCCCAGCATTTT.

The CDR3, as DNA: TGTGCCAGCAGCTTAGGGGCGAAGACCCAGTACTTC. Translated, it gives CASSLGAKTQYF. This rearrangement joins TRBV7-9 to TRBJ2-5; D gene ambiguous. CDR3 length equals 12 residues. Germline V gene data show CDR1 as SEHNR and CDR2 as FQNEAQ (reference sequence). Trimming pared 1 base from V and 6 bases from J, leaving 6 bases between. Supplemented by reference TRBV7-9 and TRBJ2-5, the full variable domain reads DTGVSQNPRHKITKRGQNVTFRCDPISEHNRLYWYRQTLGQGPEFLTYFQNEAQLEKSRLLSDRFSAERPKGSFSTLEIQRTEQGDSAMYLCASSLGAKTQYFGPGTRLLVL.

The rearrangement uses TRBV7-6 and TRBJ1-2; possible D gene TRBD1, 5 bases. CDR3 length equals 18 residues. Germline V gene sequence: CDR1 SGHVS, CDR2 FNYEAQ. Trimming removed 4 bases from V and 12 bases from J, with 33 bases in between. The CDR3 DNA is TGTGCCAGCAGCTCCCTGACCAGGGAGGGTGGTTGGCAGGAGGGGCACACCTTC. The encoded protein is CASSSLTREGGWQEGHTF.

The chain has TRBV2 and TRBJ2-7; D not resolved. Germline-derived CDR1 and CDR2 are SNHLY and FYNNEI. Trimming left V 7 bases short and J 3 bases short, with 13 bases between. This CDR3 has 13 residues. The CDR3 nucleotides are TGTGCCAGCACCCGCCCTCCCTACTACGAGCAGTACTTC. Encoded protein: CASTRPPYYEQYF.

The rearrangement joins TRBV18 to TRBJ2-3, with no clear D. The germline gives CDR1 KGHSH, CDR2 LQKENI. Trimming cost V 2 bases and J 4 bases, with 4 bases left between them. The CDR3 is made up of 12 amino acids. CDR3: CASSPSADTQYF. In DNA form, the CDR3 reads TGTGCCAGCTCACCATCCGCAGATACGCAGTATTTT.

This clone was seen only a few times. The rearrangement uses TRBV7-9 and TRBJ2-1; D is unresolved. V was trimmed by 2 bases and J by 8 bases, leaving 7 bases between them. Germline values: CDR1 SEHNR, CDR2 FQNEAQ (reference sequence). The CDR3 has 12 amino acids. The CDR3 sequence is CASSLLTYEQFF. The DNA for the CDR3 is TGTGCCAGCAGCTTACTGACATATGAGCAGTTCTTC.

The rearrangement joins TRBV15 to TRBJ1-5; 8 positions agree with TRBD1. V lost 6 bases, J lost 4 bases, and 2 bases stayed unmatched. This CDR3 comprises 13 residues. Germline lookup yields CDR1 LNHNV and CDR2 YYDKDF (reference sequence). CDR3 bases: TGTGCCACCAGATGGACAGGGAATCAGCCCCAGCATTTT. Translated: CATRWTGNQPQHF.

This chain uses TRBV30 with TRBJ2-7; a weak D match, TRBD2 (5 bases). Germline V lookup: CDR1 GTSNPN, CDR2 SVGIG (reference sequence). This CDR3 region has 17 residues. The V end lost 3 bases, the J end lost 3 bases, and 24 bases lay between the germline ends. CDR3 region: CAWSAGLAGSGYYEQYF. Here the CDR3 DNA reads TGTGCCTGGAGCGCCGGACTCGCGGGTTCTGGTTACTACGAGCAGTACTTC.

The CDR3 is CASSFIAGGVTGANVLTF. CDR3 DNA: TGTGCCAGCAGTTTCATAGCGGGAGGGGTTACGGGGGCCAACGTCCTGACTTTC. The chain combines TRBV27 with TRBJ2-6, with 11 bases lining up with TRBD2. Germline CDR1 is MNHEY and CDR2 is SMNVEV (reference sequence). This CDR3 is built from 18 residues. Trimming at V came to 3 bases and at J to 4 bases, leaving 8 bases not matched to a gene.

The chain combines TRBV6-5 with TRBJ2-4, with D tentatively TRBD2 (6 bases). The germline V gene has CDR1 MNHEY and CDR2 SVGAGI. Trimming took off 8 bases at V and 7 bases at J, with 18 bases between the two ends. The CDR3 contains 14 residues. The CDR3 DNA is TGTGCCAGCCGAACCCCGGGAGTTAGGAACATTCAGTACTTC. This encodes CASRTPGVRNIQYF.

The chain links TRBV7-9 to TRBJ2-7; 8 positions agree with TRBD2. This CDR3 comprises 15 residues. The V gene end was trimmed by 5 bases and the J gene end by 3 bases; junction bases not matched to a gene: 9. Germline lookup yields CDR1 SEHNR and CDR2 FQNEAQ (reference sequence). The CDR3 sequence: CASSPGGGLVYEQYF. The CDR3 bases are TGTGCCAGCAGCCCGGGGGGGGGCCTCGTCTACGAGCAGTACTTC. Drawing the rest from reference TRBV7-9 and TRBJ2-7, the complete variable domain is DTGVSQNPRHKITKRGQNVTFRCDPISEHNRLYWYRQTLGQGPEFLTYFQNEAQLEKSRLLSDRFSAERPKGSFSTLEIQRTEQGDSAMYLCASSPGGGLVYEQYFGPGTRLTVT.

CDR3 nucleotide sequence: TGTGCCAGCAGCCAAGGATCCCAGAATAATTCACCCCTCCACTTT. It encodes CASSQGSQNNSPLHF. The chain has TRBV3-1 (or the pseudogene TRBV3-2) and TRBJ1-6; no reliable D call. The CDR3 sequence is 15 residues long. Trimming removed 1 base at V and 5 bases at J, with 9 bases between. Germline CDR1 reads LGHDT; CDR2 reads YNNKEL (reference sequence).

This chain connects TRBV14 to TRBJ2-2; 14 nucleotides align to TRBD2. Germline CDR1 reads SGHDN; CDR2 reads FVKESK. The junction had 6 bases not matched to a gene; V was cut back by 5 bases and J by 7 bases. The CDR3 is made up of 16 amino acids. CDR3 coding DNA: TGTGCCAGCAGCGTGGGACTAGCGGGAGCGGGCGGGGAGCTGTTTTTT. Translated: CASSVGLAGAGGELFF.

CDR3 in amino acids: CASSTVIQSPLHF. The CDR3 region has the DNA TGTGCCAGCAGTACCGTGATCCAGTCACCCCTCCACTTT. The chain has TRBV12-3 or TRBV12-4 and TRBJ1-6, with D unresolved. CDR3 size: 13 residues. V was shortened by 5 bases and J by 10 bases, with 12 bases between the two germline ends.

This chain uses TRBV18 with TRBJ2-7; the D is unclear. With 5 bases removed from V and 4 bases from J, the gap between germline ends came to 12 bases. Germline assignment: CDR1 KGHSH and CDR2 LQKENI. CDR3 length: 13 amino acids. CDR3 DNA: TGTGCCAGCTCAAAAGAGATGAAGTACGAGCAGTACTTC. Encoded protein: CASSKEMKYEQYF.

The count of this clone is one. The gene calls are TRBV29-1 and TRBJ1-1; D not resolved. Germline CDR1 SQVTM, CDR2 ANQGSEA. V was cut by 4 bases and J by 2 bases, with 8 bases left in between. The CDR3 runs to 12 residues. The CDR3 region is CSVVAENTEAFF. In nucleotides, the CDR3 is TGCAGCGTTGTGGCGGAAAACACTGAAGCTTTCTTT.

J is TRBJ1-1 and V is TRBV6-2 or TRBV6-3, with D unclear. There are 14 residues in the CDR3. The V gene's germline CDR1 is MNHEY and CDR2 SVGEGT. Trimming removed 5 bases at V and 2 bases at J, with 12 bases between. CDR3 residues: CASSTWTGNTEAFF. The DNA of the CDR3 is TGTGCCAGCAGTACCTGGACGGGAAACACTGAAGCTTTCTTT.

The chain is built from TRBV2 and TRBJ1-3; 8 bases line up with TRBD1. Germline V gives CDR1 SNHLY, CDR2 FYNNEI. Trimming removed 1 base from V and 2 bases from J; junction bases left unmatched: 1. This CDR3 comprises 15 residues. The chain's CDR3 is CASSEGRGPGNTIYF. CDR3 nucleotides: TGTGCCAGCAGTGAAGGCAGGGGGCCTGGAAACACCATATATTTT.

The J gene is TRBJ2-6, the V gene TRBV15; 8 positions agree with TRBD1. The CDR3 extends over 16 amino acids. Germline CDR1 is LNHNV and CDR2 is YYDKDF (reference sequence). V lost 3 bases, J lost 2 bases, and 3 bases stayed unmatched. The DNA of the CDR3 is TGTGCCACCAGCAGGGACAGGGCGGCTGGGGCCAACGTCCTGACTTTC. Amino acids: CATSRDRAAGANVLTF.

The CDR3, as DNA: TGCGCCAGCAGTGACCCCCTAGCGGGGGGGGACAATGAGCAGTTCTTC. Translating gives CASSDPLAGGDNEQFF. The gene calls are TRBV10-1 and TRBJ2-1; 12 nucleotides align to TRBD2. The CDR3 runs 16 residues. Trimming cost V 3 bases and J 5 bases; bases outside gene matches: 5. Looked up from germline, CDR1 is WNHNN and CDR2 is SYGVQD (reference sequence).

The chain links TRBV12-5 to TRBJ1-5; D remains unclear. Germline V lookup: CDR1 LGHNT, CDR2 FRNRAP. The CDR3 consists of 12 residues. V lost 5 bases and J lost 2, with 4 bases in between. The CDR3 spells CASGRGNQPQHF. The CDR3 DNA reads as TGTGCTAGTGGTCGCGGCAATCAGCCCCAGCATTTT.